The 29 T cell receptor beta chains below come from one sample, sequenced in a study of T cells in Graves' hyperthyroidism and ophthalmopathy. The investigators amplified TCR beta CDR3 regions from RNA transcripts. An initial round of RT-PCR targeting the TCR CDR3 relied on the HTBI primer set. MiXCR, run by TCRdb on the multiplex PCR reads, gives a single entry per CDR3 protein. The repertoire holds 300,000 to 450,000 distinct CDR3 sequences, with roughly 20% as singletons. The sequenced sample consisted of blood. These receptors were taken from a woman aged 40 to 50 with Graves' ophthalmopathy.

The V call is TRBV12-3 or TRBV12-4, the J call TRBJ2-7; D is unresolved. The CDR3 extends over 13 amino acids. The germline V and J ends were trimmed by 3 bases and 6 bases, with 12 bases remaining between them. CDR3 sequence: CASSFGSWSEQYF. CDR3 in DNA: TGTGCCAGCAGTTTCGGTTCATGGAGCGAGCAGTACTTC.

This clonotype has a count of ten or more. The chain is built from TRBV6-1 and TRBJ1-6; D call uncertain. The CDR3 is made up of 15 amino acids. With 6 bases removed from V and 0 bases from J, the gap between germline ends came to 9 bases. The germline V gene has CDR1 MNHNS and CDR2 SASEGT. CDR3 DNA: TGTGCCAGCAGCCCCGGGAGCTCCTATAATTCACCCCTCCACTTT. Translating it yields CASSPGSSYNSPLHF.

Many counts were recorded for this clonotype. The CDR3 here is CASRQTGTGEFAEAFF. The CDR3 DNA sequence: TGTGCCAGCAGGCAAACCGGGACAGGGGAGTTCGCTGAAGCTTTCTTT. V usage is TRBV27 and J usage is TRBJ1-1; 10 bases agree with TRBD1. CDR3 length: 16 residues. The germline gives CDR1 MNHEY, CDR2 SMNVEV (reference sequence). The V and J ends lost 6 bases and 6 bases, in that order; junction bases with no gene match: 13.

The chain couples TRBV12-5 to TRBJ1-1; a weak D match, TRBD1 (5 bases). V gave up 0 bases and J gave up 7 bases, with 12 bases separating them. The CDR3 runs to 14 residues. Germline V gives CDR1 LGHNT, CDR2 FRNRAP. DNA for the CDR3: TGTGCTAGTGGTTTGGTACATAGAGGGGATGAAGCTTTCTTT. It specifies CASGLVHRGDEAFF.

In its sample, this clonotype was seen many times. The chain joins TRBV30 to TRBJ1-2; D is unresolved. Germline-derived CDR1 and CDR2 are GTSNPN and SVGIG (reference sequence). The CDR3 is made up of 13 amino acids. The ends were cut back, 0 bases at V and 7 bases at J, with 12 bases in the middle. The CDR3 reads CAWSVRGSGGYTF. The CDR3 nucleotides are TGTGCCTGGAGTGTGCGTGGAAGTGGTGGCTACACCTTC.

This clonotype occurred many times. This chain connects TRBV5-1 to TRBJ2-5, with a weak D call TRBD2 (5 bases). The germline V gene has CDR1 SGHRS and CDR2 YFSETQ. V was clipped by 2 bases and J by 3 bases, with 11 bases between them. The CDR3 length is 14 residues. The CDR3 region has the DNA TGCGCCAGCAGCTTCCACCGGGGAAAAGAGACCCAGTACTTC. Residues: CASSFHRGKETQYF. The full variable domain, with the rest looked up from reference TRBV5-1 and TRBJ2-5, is KAGVTQTPRYLIKTRGQQVTLSCSPISGHRSVSWYQQTPGQGLQFLFEYFSETQRNKGNFPGRFSGRQFSNSRSEMNVSTLELGDSALYLCASSFHRGKETQYFGPGTRLLVL.

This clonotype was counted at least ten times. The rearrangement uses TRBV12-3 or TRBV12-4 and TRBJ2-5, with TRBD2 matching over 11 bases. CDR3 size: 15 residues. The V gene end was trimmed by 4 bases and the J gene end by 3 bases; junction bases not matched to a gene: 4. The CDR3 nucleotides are TGTGCCAGCAGTTCGTCACTAGCGGGAGAAGAGACCCAGTACTTC. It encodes CASSSSLAGEETQYF.

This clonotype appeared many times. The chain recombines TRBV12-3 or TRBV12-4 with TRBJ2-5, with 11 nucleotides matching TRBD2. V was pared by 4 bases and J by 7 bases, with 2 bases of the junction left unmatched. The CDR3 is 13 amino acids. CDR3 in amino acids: CASSYGTSGTQYF. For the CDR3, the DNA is TGTGCCAGCAGTTATGGGACTAGCGGGACCCAGTACTTC.

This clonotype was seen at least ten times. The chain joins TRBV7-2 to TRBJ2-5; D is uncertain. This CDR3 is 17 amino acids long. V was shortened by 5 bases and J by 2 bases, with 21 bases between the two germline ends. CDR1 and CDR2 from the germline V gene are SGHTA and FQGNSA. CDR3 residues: CASSDQRGQPGQETQYF. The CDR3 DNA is TGTGCCAGCAGCGACCAGCGAGGCCAGCCCGGACAAGAGACCCAGTACTTC.

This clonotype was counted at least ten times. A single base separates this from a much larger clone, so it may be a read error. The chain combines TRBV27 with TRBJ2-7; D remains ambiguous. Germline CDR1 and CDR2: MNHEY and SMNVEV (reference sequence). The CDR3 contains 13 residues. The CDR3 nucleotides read TGTGCCAGCAGTTTTAAGGGCTACTACGAGCAGTGCTTC. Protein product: CASSFKGYYEQCF.

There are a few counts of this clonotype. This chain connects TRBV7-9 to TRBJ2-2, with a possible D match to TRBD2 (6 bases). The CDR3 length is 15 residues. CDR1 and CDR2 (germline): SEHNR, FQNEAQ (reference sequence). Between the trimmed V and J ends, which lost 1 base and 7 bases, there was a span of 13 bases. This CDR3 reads CASSLDGRRGGELFF. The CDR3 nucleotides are TGTGCCAGCAGCTTAGACGGGAGACGAGGCGGGGAGCTGTTTTTT.

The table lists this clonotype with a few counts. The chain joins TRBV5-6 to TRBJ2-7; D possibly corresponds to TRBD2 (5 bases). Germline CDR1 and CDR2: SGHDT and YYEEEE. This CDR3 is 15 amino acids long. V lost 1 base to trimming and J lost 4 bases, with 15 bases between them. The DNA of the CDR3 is TGTGCCAGCAGCTTGAAGAGCGGATACCAGTACGAGCAGTACTTC. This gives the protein CASSLKSGYQYEQYF.

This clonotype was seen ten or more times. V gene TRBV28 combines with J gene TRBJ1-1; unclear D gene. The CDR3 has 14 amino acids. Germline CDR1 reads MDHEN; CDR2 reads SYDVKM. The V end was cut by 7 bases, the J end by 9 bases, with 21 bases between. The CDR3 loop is CASTNLPAGLKAFF. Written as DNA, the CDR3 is TGTGCCAGCACCAACCTCCCCGCCGGGTTGAAAGCTTTCTTT.

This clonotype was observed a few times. The CDR3 reads CASSSTGYADYGYTF. As DNA, the CDR3 is TGTGCCAGCAGTTCAACAGGGTACGCGGACTATGGCTACACCTTC. The chain employs TRBV6-5 and TRBJ1-2, with D tentatively TRBD1 (6 bases). The CDR3 extends over 15 amino acids. V was clipped by 4 bases and J by 3 bases, with 15 bases between them. Germline V lookup: CDR1 MNHEY, CDR2 SVGAGI.

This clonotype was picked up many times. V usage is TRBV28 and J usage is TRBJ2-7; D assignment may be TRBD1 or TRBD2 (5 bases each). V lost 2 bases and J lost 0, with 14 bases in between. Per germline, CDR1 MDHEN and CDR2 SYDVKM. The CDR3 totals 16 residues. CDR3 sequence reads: CASSLRGVPSSYEQYF. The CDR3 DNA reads TGTGCCAGCAGTTTACGAGGGGTACCCAGCTCCTACGAGCAGTACTTC.

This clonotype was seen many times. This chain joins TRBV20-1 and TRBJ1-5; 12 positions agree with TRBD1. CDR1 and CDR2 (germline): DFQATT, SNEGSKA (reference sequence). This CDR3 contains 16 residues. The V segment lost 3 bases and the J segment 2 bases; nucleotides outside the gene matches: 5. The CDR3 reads CSASGTGGSGNQPQHF. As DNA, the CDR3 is TGCAGTGCTAGCGGGACAGGGGGCAGTGGCAATCAGCCCCAGCATTTT.

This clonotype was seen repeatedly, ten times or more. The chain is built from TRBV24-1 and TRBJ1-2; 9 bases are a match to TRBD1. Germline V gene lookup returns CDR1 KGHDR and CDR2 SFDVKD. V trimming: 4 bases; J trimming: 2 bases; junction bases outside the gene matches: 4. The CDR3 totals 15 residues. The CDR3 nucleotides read TGTGCCACCAGTGACCCGGGACAGGGCAACTATGGCTACACCTTC. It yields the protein CATSDPGQGNYGYTF.

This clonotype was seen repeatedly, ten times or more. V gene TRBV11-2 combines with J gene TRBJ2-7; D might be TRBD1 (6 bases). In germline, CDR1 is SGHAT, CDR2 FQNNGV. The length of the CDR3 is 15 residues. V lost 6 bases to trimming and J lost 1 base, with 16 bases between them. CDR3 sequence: CASSLPRDTSYEQYF. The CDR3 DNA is TGTGCCAGCAGTCTACCCCGGGACACATCCTACGAGCAGTACTTC. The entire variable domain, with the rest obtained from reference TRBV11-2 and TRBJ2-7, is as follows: EAGVAQSPRYKIIEKRQSVAFWCNPISGHATLYWYQQILGQGPKLLIQFQNNGVVDDSQLPKDRFSAERLKGVDSTLKIQPAKLEDSAVYLCASSLPRDTSYEQYFGPGTRLTVT.

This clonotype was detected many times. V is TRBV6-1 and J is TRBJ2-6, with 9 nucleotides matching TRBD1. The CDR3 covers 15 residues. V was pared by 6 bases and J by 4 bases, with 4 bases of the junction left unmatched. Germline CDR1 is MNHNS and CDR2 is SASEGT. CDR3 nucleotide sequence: TGTGCCAGCAGCCCACAGGGGGCGGGGGCCAACGTCCTGACTTTC. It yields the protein CASSPQGAGANVLTF.

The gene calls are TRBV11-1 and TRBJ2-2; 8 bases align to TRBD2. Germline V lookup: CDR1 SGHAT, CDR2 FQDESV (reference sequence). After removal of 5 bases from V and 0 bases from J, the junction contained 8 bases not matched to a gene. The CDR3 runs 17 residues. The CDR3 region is CASSQNALAANTGELFF. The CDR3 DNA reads TGTGCCAGCAGCCAGAACGCACTAGCGGCGAACACCGGGGAGCTGTTTTTT.

The CDR3 bases are TGCGCCAGCAGCACTCGGGGGGTTCCCGGGGAGCTGTTTTTT. Translation: CASSTRGVPGELFF. J is TRBJ2-2 and V is TRBV5-1, with TRBD2 matching over 7 bases. Per the germline V gene, CDR1 is SGHRS and CDR2 is YFSETQ. The CDR3 covers 14 residues. V lost 4 bases to trimming and J lost 6 bases; unmatched junction nucleotides: 6.

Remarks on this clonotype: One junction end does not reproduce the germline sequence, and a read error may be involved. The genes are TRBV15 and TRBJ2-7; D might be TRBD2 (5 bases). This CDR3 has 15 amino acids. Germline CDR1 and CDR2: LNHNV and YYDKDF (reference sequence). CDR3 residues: CATSRGAEVAYEQSF. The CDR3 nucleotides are TGTGCCACCAGCAGAGGAGCGGAGGTCGCCTACGAGCAGTCCTTC.

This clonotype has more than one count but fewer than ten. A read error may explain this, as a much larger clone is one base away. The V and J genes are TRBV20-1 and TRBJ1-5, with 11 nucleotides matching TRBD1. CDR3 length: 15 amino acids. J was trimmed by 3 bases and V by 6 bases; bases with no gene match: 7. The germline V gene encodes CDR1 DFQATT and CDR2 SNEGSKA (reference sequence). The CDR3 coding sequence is TGCAGTGCCCAGGGACAGGGGGGGAACAATCAGCCCCAGCATTTT. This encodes CSAQGQGGNNQPQHF.

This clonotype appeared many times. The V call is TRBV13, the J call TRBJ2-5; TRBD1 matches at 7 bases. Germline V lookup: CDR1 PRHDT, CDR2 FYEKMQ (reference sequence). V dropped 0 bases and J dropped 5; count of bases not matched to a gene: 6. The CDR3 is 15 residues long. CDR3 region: CASSLGTGSGETQYF. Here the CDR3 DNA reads TGTGCCAGCAGCTTAGGGACAGGGTCAGGGGAGACCCAGTACTTC.

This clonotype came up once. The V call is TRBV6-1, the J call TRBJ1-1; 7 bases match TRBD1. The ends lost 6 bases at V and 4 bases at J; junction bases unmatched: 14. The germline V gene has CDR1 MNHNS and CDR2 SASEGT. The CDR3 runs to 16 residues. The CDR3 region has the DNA TGTGCCAGCAGACAACCATCGACAGGGACCGCCACTGAAGCTTTCTTT. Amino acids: CASRQPSTGTATEAFF.

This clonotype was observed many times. CDR3 residues: CATSGAGAGNQPQHF. CDR3 sequence (DNA): TGTGCCACCTCCGGGGCAGGGGCCGGCAATCAGCCCCAGCATTTT. The V gene is TRBV19, the J gene TRBJ1-5, with D possibly TRBD1 on 6 matching bases. The CDR3 has 15 residues. Germline lookup yields CDR1 LNHDA and CDR2 SQIVND (reference sequence). The germline V and J ends were trimmed by 10 bases and 2 bases, with 18 bases remaining between them. Combining the CDR3 with reference TRBV19 and TRBJ1-5 gives the whole variable domain DGGITQSPKYLFRKEGQNVTLSCEQNLNHDAMYWYRQDPGQGLRLIYYSQIVNDFQKGDIAEGYSVSREKKESFPLTVTSAQKNPTAFYLCATSGAGAGNQPQHFGDGTRLSIL.

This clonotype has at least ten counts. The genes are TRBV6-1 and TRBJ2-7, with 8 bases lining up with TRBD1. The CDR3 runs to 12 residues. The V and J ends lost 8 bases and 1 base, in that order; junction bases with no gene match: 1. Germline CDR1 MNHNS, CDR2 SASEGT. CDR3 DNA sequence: TGTGCCAGCCGGGACAGGTCCTACGAGCAGTACTTC. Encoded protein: CASRDRSYEQYF.

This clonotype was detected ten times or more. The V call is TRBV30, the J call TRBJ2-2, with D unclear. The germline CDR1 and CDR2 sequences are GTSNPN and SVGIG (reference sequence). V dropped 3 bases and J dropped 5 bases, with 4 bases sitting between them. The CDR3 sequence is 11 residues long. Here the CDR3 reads CAWRGTGELFF. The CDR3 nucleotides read TGTGCCTGGAGAGGGACCGGGGAGCTGTTTTTT. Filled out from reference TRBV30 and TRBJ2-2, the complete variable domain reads SQTIHQWPATLVQPVGSPLSLECTVEGTSNPNLYWYRQAAGRGLQLLFYSVGIGQISSEVPQNLSASRPQDRQFILSSKKLLLSDSGFYLCAWRGTGELFFGEGSRLTVL.

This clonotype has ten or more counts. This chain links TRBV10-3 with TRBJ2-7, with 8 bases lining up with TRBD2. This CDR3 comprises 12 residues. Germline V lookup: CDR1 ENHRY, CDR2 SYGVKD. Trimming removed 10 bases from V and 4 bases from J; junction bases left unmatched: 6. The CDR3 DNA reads TGTGCCACGGGGACTAGTGGTTACGAGCAGTACTTC. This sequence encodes CATGTSGYEQYF.